The clone carrying this TCR beta chain came up many times. There are 14 residues in the CDR3. Unmatched junction bases numbered 4, after V lost 5 bases and J lost 4 bases. Germline V gene lookup returns CDR1 LNHNV and CDR2 YYDKDF (reference sequence). What was amplified from RNA transcripts were TCR beta CDR3 regions. Using the HTBI primer set, a first-round RT-PCR was run on the TCR CDR3. TCRdb processed the multiplex PCR reads anew with MiXCR; each CDR3 protein has one entry. There are roughly 500,000 distinct CDR3 sequences in the sample; 40% to 55% occur only once, and roughly 45% lies in the top ten. This record comes from a study of T cells in Graves' hyperthyroidism and ophthalmopathy. On the basis of clinical symptoms, serum thyroxine and TRAb, thyroid ultrasound and orbital computed tomography, diagnoses were made.

This TCR was sampled from an adult woman with Graves' disease, either hyperthyroidism or ophthalmopathy (not recorded which). Sequences were obtained from peripheral blood or thyroid tissue (not recorded which). The chain carries TRBV15 and TRBJ1-5; 8 bases fit TRBD1. This chain's CDR3 is CATSQDRVNQPQHF. DNA for the CDR3: TGTGCCACCAGCCAGGACAGGGTGAATCAGCCCCAGCATTTT.